These 7 T cell receptor beta chains were all obtained from the same sample, sequenced in a study of blood T cell repertoires in COVID-19. Measured with immunoSEQ multiplex PCR; TCRdb has only the in-frame clones, and not every one. This sample yields around 130,000 clones, of which about 88% are seen a single time; 2.3% belongs to the top ten. Sequencing was performed on PBMCs or T cells enriched from blood (not recorded which). Receptors were obtained from a woman between 45 and 60 years old who had recovered from COVID-19.

The chain recombines TRBV19 with TRBJ1-4; D possibly corresponds to TRBD1 (6 bases). The CDR3 sequence is 17 residues long. From germline, CDR1 is LNHDA and CDR2 SQIVND (reference sequence). Trimming removed 8 bases at V and 7 bases at J, with 26 bases between. The CDR3 protein is CASRERGGLAPGEKLFF. Written as DNA, the CDR3 is TGTGCCAGTCGAGAGAGGGGGGGACTAGCCCCTGGTGAAAAACTGTTTTTT.

The V and J genes are TRBV25-1 and TRBJ2-3; D perhaps matches TRBD1 (6 bases). CDR3 length: 14 residues. V lost 3 bases and J lost 6, with 13 bases in between. CDR1 is MGHDK and CDR2 is SYGVNS in the germline V gene. Here the CDR3 reads CASSDGGTGDTQYF. The CDR3 region has the DNA TGTGCCAGCAGTGATGGGGGAACAGGGGATACGCAGTATTTT.

The chain combines TRBV2 with TRBJ1-5, with D tentatively TRBD1 (5 bases). Germline V gives CDR1 SNHLY, CDR2 FYNNEI. V was pared by 6 bases and J by 0 bases, with 21 bases between. The CDR3 consists of 18 residues. CDR3 loop: CASSIDSPVAYSNQPQHF. CDR3 nucleotide sequence: TGTGCCAGCAGCATAGACAGCCCGGTGGCGTATAGCAATCAGCCCCAGCATTTT.

Concerning this clone itself: Other DNA sequences in the sample encode the same CDR3. This chain links TRBV6-5 with TRBJ2-7; 8 bases line up with TRBD1. CDR3 length equals 15 residues. J was trimmed by 2 bases and V by 0 bases; bases with no gene match: 3. The germline V gene has CDR1 MNHEY and CDR2 SVGAGI. The CDR3 reads CASSYSGQGPYEQYF. CDR3 DNA: TGTGCCAGCAGTTACTCTGGACAGGGTCCCTACGAGCAGTACTTC.

The chain links TRBV4-3 to TRBJ2-1; 11 bases agree with TRBD1. This CDR3 contains 20 residues. Germline lookup yields CDR1 LGHNA and CDR2 YSLEER. Losses at the gene ends were 1 base for V and 4 bases for J; bases not matched to a gene: 15. The CDR3 here is CASSQGPRPYGQGAYNEQFF. The CDR3 nucleotides read TGCGCCAGCAGCCAAGGCCCCAGGCCCTACGGACAGGGGGCGTACAATGAGCAGTTCTTC.

This chain links TRBV4-1 with TRBJ1-1; 8 positions match TRBD1. The CDR3 is 16 residues long. Germline V lookup: CDR1 MGHRA, CDR2 YSYEKL. Trimming at V came to 2 bases and at J to 6 bases, leaving 11 bases not matched to a gene. CDR3 amino acids: CASSQSPGQGVAEAFF. CDR3 nucleotide sequence: TGCGCCAGCAGCCAATCTCCTGGACAGGGAGTCGCTGAAGCTTTCTTT.

The table lists this clone with a count of one. The genes are TRBV7-8 and TRBJ2-7; D possibly corresponds to TRBD1 (6 bases). CDR3 length: 17 residues. V lost 5 bases to trimming and J lost 0 bases, with 20 bases between them. CDR1 and CDR2 from the germline V gene are SGHVS and FQNEAQ. The CDR3 here is CASSPPRWQGSSYEQYF. CDR3 in DNA: TGTGCCAGCAGCCCCCCCCGGTGGCAGGGGAGCTCCTACGAGCAGTACTTC.